This TCR beta chain comes out of a study of shared clonotypes between healthy human individuals. The donors were all Caucasian adults (living in Nashville, Tennessee). Assay used: immunoSEQ multiplex PCR; TCRdb lists only in-frame clones, some missing. The sample shows around 2.5 million clones, roughly 93% of them seen only once. General study findings and limits: Some clonotypes were shared by all four sorted-subset donors, while others were not shared. The non-shared ones had lower generation probabilities than the shared ones. It was expected that sequencing depth would affect clonotype sharing among donors.

As concerns this clone: As yet, its antigen is unknown.

The TCR originated in a man younger than 35 in good health. Some clones in this sample may be carry-over from other donors' samples. The sequencing input was naive CD4+ T cells from PBMCs. Sample subset: CD45RA+ positively selected.

Here the CDR3 reads CASSFEGQASWDEQYF. As DNA, the CDR3 is TGCGCCAGCAGCTTTGAGGGACAGGCGAGTTGGGACGAGCAGTACTTC. The chain employs TRBV5-1 and TRBJ2-7; 8 bases map to TRBD1. CDR3 length: 16 residues. Germline CDR1 is SGHRS and CDR2 is YFSETQ. The V gene end was trimmed by 2 bases and the J gene end by 5 bases; junction bases not matched to a gene: 12.